Each of the 8 T cell receptor beta chains below was sequenced from the same sample in a study of response to subunit inactivated influenza vaccine. TCRdb reprocessed the RT-PCR reads with MiXCR, giving one entry per CDR3 protein. The table records 800,000 to 1,000,000 distinct CDR3 sequences, 21% of them present only once. The sequencing used PBMCs from blood, collected approximately 5 days after vaccination. Source of these receptors: a man aged 45-60 years who received an inactivated influenza vaccine.

This clonotype has a handful of counts. V and J are TRBV11-1 and TRBJ2-6, with TRBD1 matching 8 bases. Germline V gives CDR1 SGHAT, CDR2 FQDESV (reference sequence). After removal of 4 bases from V and 8 bases from J, the junction contained 7 bases not matched to a gene. The length of the CDR3 is 15 residues. The DNA for the CDR3 is TGTGCCAGCAGCTCCAGACAGGGGCGGACCAACGTCCTGACTTTC. Protein product: CASSSRQGRTNVLTF.

In this sample, this clonotype turned up a few times. This sequence joins TRBV12-3 or TRBV12-4 and TRBJ2-5; D might be TRBD1 or TRBD2, each matching 6 bases. The ends were cut back, 3 bases at V and 1 base at J, with 15 bases in the middle. The CDR3 contains 16 residues. CDR3 region: CASSFLGGGGQETQYF. CDR3 nucleotide sequence: TGTGCCAGCAGTTTTCTAGGGGGAGGAGGCCAAGAGACCCAGTACTTC.

The chain is built from TRBV11-2 and TRBJ2-7; no clear D gene. Germline CDR1 is SGHAT and CDR2 is FQNNGV. Trimming stripped 0 bases from V and 2 bases from J, with 14 bases between. The CDR3 is 16 residues long. The CDR3 spells CASSLEPRLTTYEQYF. CDR3 DNA: TGTGCCAGCAGCTTAGAGCCCCGCCTAACTACCTACGAGCAGTACTTC.

The table lists this clonotype with a few counts. The rearrangement uses TRBV20-1 and TRBJ2-3; TRBD2 matches 11 bases. Per the germline V gene, CDR1 is DFQATT and CDR2 is SNEGSKA (reference sequence). The CDR3 spans 14 residues. The junction had 6 bases not matched to a gene; V was cut back by 8 bases and J by 2 bases. CDR3 loop: CSNSGGDFTDTQYF. The CDR3 DNA reads TGCAGTAATAGCGGGGGGGACTTCACAGATACGCAGTATTTT.

The chain links TRBV7-9 to TRBJ2-7; the D call may be TRBD1 or TRBD2 (5 bases each). Germline V gene lookup returns CDR1 SEHNR and CDR2 FQNEAQ (reference sequence). Trimming left V 5 bases short and J 5 bases short, with 13 bases between. The CDR3 length is 13 residues. CDR3 DNA sequence: TGTGCCAGCAGCGCCGGGACCGGAAACGAGCAGTACTTC. It encodes CASSAGTGNEQYF. Drawing the rest from reference TRBV7-9 and TRBJ2-7, the complete variable domain is DTGVSQNPRHKITKRGQNVTFRCDPISEHNRLYWYRQTLGQGPEFLTYFQNEAQLEKSRLLSDRFSAERPKGSFSTLEIQRTEQGDSAMYLCASSAGTGNEQYFGPGTRLTVT.

In this sample, this clonotype turned up many times. The chain is built from TRBV5-6 and TRBJ1-6; D unclear. The length of the CDR3 is 12 residues. Trimming removed 0 bases from V and 9 bases from J, with 4 bases in between. Germline V gene sequence: CDR1 SGHDT, CDR2 YYEEEE. The CDR3 DNA follows: TGTGCCAGCAGCTTGGGGGTTTCACCCCTCCACTTT. Its translation: CASSLGVSPLHF.

The chain joins TRBV11-2 to TRBJ2-5; tentative D call: TRBD2 (6 bases). CDR1 SGHAT and CDR2 FQNNGV come from the germline V gene. The V end lost 1 base, the J end lost 1 base, and 16 bases lay between the germline ends. The CDR3 contains 17 residues. CDR3 bases: TGTGCCAGCAGCTTAGGGGGGTCCCGGGGGATCCAAGAGACCCAGTACTTC. Protein: CASSLGGSRGIQETQYF.

This clonotype occurred a few times. The rearrangement links TRBV7-8 to TRBJ2-7, with 7 bases fitting TRBD1. CDR1 and CDR2 from the germline V gene are SGHVS and FQNEAQ. The junction had 8 bases not matched to a gene; V was cut back by 2 bases and J by 1 base. CDR3 length: 16 residues. Here the CDR3 reads CASSLYRGPGSYEQYF. For the CDR3, the DNA is TGTGCCAGCAGCTTATACAGGGGCCCCGGATCCTACGAGCAGTACTTC.